Sequencing of this TCR beta chain was carried out in a study of a mutant IDH1 vaccine in newly diagnosed glioma (dated by TCRdb to the early 2020s). Background on the whole study: Of the roughly 32 treated patients, approximately 62% were male and approximately 38% were female, and a mean age of 40.4 years was recorded. Prior to enrollment, standard therapy consisting of radiotherapy alone, temozolomide alone, or radiochemotherapy with temozolomide had been administered to patients, with the combination being received by most patients. Peripheral blood was collected at six visits: V03 (baseline), V05, V07, V10, V12 and V13. Longitudinal TCRB deep sequencing was done for 20 to 25 treated patients, wherever samples were available for exploratory analyses.

The library came from the immunoSEQ multiplex PCR assay. The hsTCRB Kit was used according to the manufacturer's protocol to amplify rearranged TCR beta chain sequences. Sequencing of TCRB libraries was carried out on an Illumina MiSeq. As for the authors' bioinformatics: The proprietary platform of the kit vendor was used for demultiplexing, trimming and gene mapping. The table was pulled from immuneACCESS by TCRdb, which kept in-frame rearrangements only. Such tables lose some clones; where checked, under half of the loss comes from unresolved V genes, and the rest has no known cause. The D gene and trimming were derived from the DNA, and the V and J assignments and clone size from that table. The sample yields about 30,000 clones; over 75% were counted once. In total, the top ten clones hold roughly 19% of the sample. Paper-wide results and their limitations: Immune responses induced by the vaccine were seen in about 93% of patients across multiple MHC alleles. No apparent relationship was observed between pseudoprogression and alterations in the top peripheral T cell clonotypes detected by TCRB sequencing. PBMC samples for TCRB deep sequencing were selected based on availability. The authors stated that sample limitations prevented analyses of patient blood samples from being reproduced.

The cysteine opens and the phenylalanine closes a CDR3 of 11 amino acids. Just CDR3 DNA is preserved here, 33 bases in frame from base 1. V is cut by 10 bases and J by 4 bases, and the space between the germline ends is 8 bases. From the germline V gene, CDR1 is SNHLY and CDR2 is FYNNEI. For this clone: Its target antigen remains unknown. No qualities accompany the bases; no much larger clone lies one base away.

The sample's time point label, in plain terms: baseline, week 1 (first vaccination visit). Read against the paper, the sample's treatment or condition label means: pre-vaccination baseline after standard-of-care therapy. All donors had newly diagnosed IDH1-mutant astrocytomas of WHO grade 3 or 4 that showed loss of nuclear ATRX. The samples were drawn from NOA16, a multicentre, single-arm, open-label phase I trial in Germany that tested a mutant IDH1 peptide vaccine in humans for the first time. Visit V03 blood draws served as the baseline sample for immunogenicity testing. Genomic DNA for TCRB sequencing was extracted from EDTA blood using the DNeasy Blood and Tissue Kit.

The sequence came from a man aged 25-45 years with glioma. Sequencing was performed on PBMCs, taken from a glioma patient treated with radiotherapy, temozolomide or both. The chain links TRBV2 with TRBJ2-1; a tentative D call is TRBD1 (5 bases match). The bases read TGTGCCATCGCAGGGTACAATGAGCAGTTCTTC. Translated, it gives CAIAGYNEQFF.